These T cell receptor beta chains were read from a single sample in a study of blood T cell repertoires in COVID-19. The repertoire was sequenced with immunoSEQ multiplex PCR; TCRdb's copy has only in-frame clones and lacks some. There are approximately 19,000 clones in the sample; roughly 81% occur only once, and less than 9% lies in the top ten. Sequenced material: peripheral blood. The receptors shown here come from a man aged 55 to 70 with acute or convalescent COVID-19. Both conserved end residues are part of each CDR3. D genes are given only for firm matches. Clone size is not always given. Where it is, it says once, few, many or a class for expanded clones.

clone size	V gene	D gene	J gene	CDR3 DNA	CDR3 protein
NA	TRBV24-1	TRBD2	TRBJ2-1	TGTGCCACCAGTGGTGGATGGGTTACTAGCGGGGGGTACAATGAGCAGTTCTTC	CATSGGWVTSGGYNEQFF
NA	TRBV10-2	NA	TRBJ2-1	TGCGCCAGCAATAGATATGGGCCCGGACACCCGTACAATGAGCAGTTCTTC	CASNRYGPGHPYNEQFF
few	TRBV6-6	NA	TRBJ2-3	TGTGCCAGCAGTTACCAGGGGAGAACCACAGATACGCAGTATTTT	CASSYQGRTTDTQYF
NA	TRBV6-5	TRBD1	TRBJ1-3	TGTGCCAGCAGGGAGACAGGGAATGAGGGAAACACCATATATTTT	CASRETGNEGNTIYF
NA	TRBV5-1	TRBD1	TRBJ2-2	TGCGCCAGCAGCCCATTCCGGGACAGTGAGACCGGGGAGCTGTTTTTT	CASSPFRDSETGELFF
NA	TRBV4-1	NA	TRBJ1-2	TGCGCCAGCAGCCAAGATGGCGGTACCTATGGCTACACCTTC	CASSQDGGTYGYTF
NA	TRBV24-1	TRBD1	TRBJ2-7	TGTGCCACCAGCCTGACAGGGAACGAGCAGTACTTC	CATSLTGNEQYF
NA	TRBV2	TRBD2	TRBJ2-5	TGTGCCAGCAGTGAGGTAGCGGGGGGGGAGACCCAGTACTTC	CASSEVAGGETQYF
few	TRBV6-1	TRBD2	TRBJ2-2	TGTGCCAGCAGTGGCTCCGGGACTAGCGGGGGGGCCACCGGGGAGCTGTTTTTT	CASSGSGTSGGATGELFF
few	TRBV7-2	NA	TRBJ2-2	TGTGCCAGCAGCTTAGGAGGGTACACCGGGGAGCTGTTTTTT	CASSLGGYTGELFF
NA	TRBV2	TRBD2	TRBJ2-5	TGTGCCAGCACCCCCGTACGAGCGGGGGGGCGGGAGACCCAGTACTTC	CASTPVRAGGRETQYF
NA	TRBV7-2	NA	TRBJ2-3	TGTGCCAGCAGCTTAGGAGGGTTCAGGACAGATACGCAGTATTTT	CASSLGGFRTDTQYF
NA	TRBV7-9	NA	TRBJ1-5	TGTGCCAGCAGCTCTGGGACAAATCAGCCCCAGCATTTT	CASSSGTNQPQHF
NA	TRBV24-1	NA	TRBJ1-6	TGTGCCACCAGTGGGGCAGGGGAAAATTCACCCCTCCACTTT	CATSGAGENSPLHF
NA	TRBV24-1	NA	TRBJ1-1	TGTGCCACCAGTGATTTGGGGAGAACTGAAGCTTTCTTT	CATSDLGRTEAFF
NA	TRBV11-3	TRBD2	TRBJ2-1	TGTGCCAACCTTTCAAGTAGCAGTTGTAGCGGGGGTTACAATGAGCAGTTCTTC	CANLSSSSCSGGYNEQFF
NA	TRBV5-5	NA	TRBJ2-1	TGTGCCAGCAGCTTAGACTACTCCTACAATGAGCAGTTCTTC	CASSLDYSYNEQFF
NA	TRBV9	NA	TRBJ1-2	TGTGCCAGCAGCGTAGACCCAGGGGCTGGAGCTAACTATGGCTACACCTTC	CASSVDPGAGANYGYTF
NA	TRBV30	TRBD1	TRBJ2-2	TGTGCCTGGGCGGACAGGGCCGGGGAGCTGTTTTTT	CAWADRAGELFF
NA	TRBV12-3/TRBV12-4	NA	TRBJ1-1	TGTGCCAGCAGCCGGGGTCCGAACACTGAAGCTTTCTTT	CASSRGPNTEAFF
NA	TRBV2	TRBD1	TRBJ1-1	TGTGCCAGTACGCGGGGACAGGGGAGGAACACCGAAGCTTTCTTT	CASTRGQGRNTEAFF
NA	TRBV9	TRBD1	TRBJ2-7	TGTGCCAGCAGCGTAGGGACAGGGGTCTCCTACGAGCAGTACTTC	CASSVGTGVSYEQYF
NA	TRBV19	NA	TRBJ2-7	TGTGCCAGTAAAGCCTCGAGTCGGCAGTCAGCGGTTAGCTCCTACGAGCAGTACTTC	CASKASSRQSAVSSYEQYF
NA	TRBV5-5	TRBD2	TRBJ2-4	TGTGCCAGCAGCTCTAGCGGGGGGCTAATTAAAAACATTCAGTACTTC	CASSSSGGLIKNIQYF
NA	TRBV9	TRBD2	TRBJ2-3	TGTGCCAGCAGCGGACTACTAGCGGGTGGACGGCAAAATACGCAGTATTTT	CASSGLLAGGRQNTQYF
NA	TRBV10-2	NA	TRBJ1-1	TGCGCCAGCAGGCGGGAGGCTGAAGCTTTCTTT	CASRREAEAFF
once	TRBV19	NA	TRBJ1-5	TGTGCCAGTAGTCCCTGGGGGGGAGGCAATCAGCCCCAGCATTTT	CASSPWGGGNQPQHF
NA	TRBV11-2	TRBD2	TRBJ2-3	TGTGCCAGCAGCGCGACTAGCGGGGCGGGGGATACGCAGTATTTT	CASSATSGAGDTQYF
NA	TRBV29-1	NA	TRBJ1-1	TGCAGCGTTGGGGGGGAGAAAGCTTTCTTT	CSVGGEKAFF
medium-sized	TRBV4-2	NA	TRBJ1-1	TGTGCCAGCAGCCAAGAAATGTGGGGAGCTAAGATGAACACTGAAGCTTTCTTT	CASSQEMWGAKMNTEAFF
NA	TRBV12-5	TRBD2	TRBJ2-2	TGTGCTAGTGGTCCCGGACTAGCGGGGACCGGGGAGCTGTTTTTT	CASGPGLAGTGELFF
NA	TRBV10-2	NA	TRBJ2-7	TGCGCCAGCAGTGAGTCGAGTCCCGGAGCCTACGAGCAGTACTTC	CASSESSPGAYEQYF
NA	TRBV5-4	NA	TRBJ2-7	TGTGCCAGCAGCTTGGATCGTGGGGGGTCCGAGCAGTACTTC	CASSLDRGGSEQYF
once	TRBV7-3	TRBD2	TRBJ2-5	TGTGCCAGCAGCTTCCAAGGCGGGGGAAAAGAGACCCAGTACTTC	CASSFQGGGKETQYF
NA	TRBV5-8	TRBD1	TRBJ1-1	TGTGCCAGCAGCTTGAGACAGGGGGCGTACACTGAAGCTTTCTTT	CASSLRQGAYTEAFF
NA	TRBV9	NA	TRBJ2-2	TGTGCCAGCTCCCATGCAGGGTTCGGGGAGCTGTTTTTT	CASSHAGFGELFF
NA	TRBV28	NA	TRBJ1-1	TGTGCCAGCAGTTTACTCACTGAAGCTTTCTTT	CASSLLTEAFF
NA	TRBV5-6	NA	TRBJ1-1	TGTGCCAGCAGCCCAGGGAATCTGAACACTGAAGCTTTCTTT	CASSPGNLNTEAFF
once	TRBV7-8	NA	TRBJ1-1	TGTGCCAGCAGCTTAGCACTCCAATTCACTCTGGCGGGATCTGAAGCTTTCTTT	CASSLALQFTLAGSEAFF
NA	TRBV2	TRBD1	TRBJ1-4	TGTGCCAGCACCGGACAGGCGACAACTAATGAAAAACTGTTTTTT	CASTGQATTNEKLFF
NA	TRBV12-3/TRBV12-4	TRBD1	TRBJ1-2	TGTGCCAGCAACCGGGACAGCCTATATGGCTACACCTTC	CASNRDSLYGYTF
NA	TRBV6-5	NA	TRBJ2-7	TGTGCCAGCAGTTACAACTATGACAGGTCCTCCTACGAGCAGTACTTC	CASSYNYDRSSYEQYF
NA	TRBV5-1	NA	TRBJ2-5	TGCGCCAGCAGCTTGTGGCCAGGGGTGCAAGAGACCCAGTACTTC	CASSLWPGVQETQYF
NA	TRBV18	NA	TRBJ2-2	TGTGCCAGCTCACCACCGAGGGGAGGCGGGGAGCTGTTTTTT	CASSPPRGGGELFF
NA	TRBV5-1	NA	TRBJ2-5	TGCGCCAGCAGCTGGGATTCGGGGAGAGAGACCCAGTACTTC	CASSWDSGRETQYF
NA	TRBV28	NA	TRBJ1-5	TGTGCCAGCAGTTCCCAAATTTATCAGCCCCAGCATTTT	CASSSQIYQPQHF
NA	TRBV6-2/TRBV6-3	NA	TRBJ2-7	TGTGCCAGCAGTGGACGGAGGGTCGACGAGCAGTACTTC	CASSGRRVDEQYF
once	TRBV9	TRBD1	TRBJ1-2	TGTGCCAGCAGCGTAGTACGGCAGGGGGCGTTTCAGGGCTATGGCTACACCTTC	CASSVVRQGAFQGYGYTF
NA	TRBV30	NA	TRBJ1-5	TGTGCCTGGAGTGTAAGCTTGGGCGGGGTACGGCCCCAGCATTTT	CAWSVSLGGVRPQHF
NA	TRBV24-1	NA	TRBJ1-2	TGTGCCACCAGTGGACGGGGCTATGGCTACACCTTC	CATSGRGYGYTF
NA	TRBV20-1	NA	TRBJ2-5	TGCAGTGCTACACGAGCGGAGACCCAGTACTTC	CSATRAETQYF
NA	TRBV11-2	TRBD1	TRBJ2-7	TGTGCCAGCAGCTTGGAAACTACAGGGGCCGTCTACGAGCAGTACTTC	CASSLETTGAVYEQYF